These T cell receptor beta chains were read from a single sample in a study of blood T cell repertoires in COVID-19. Assay: immunoSEQ multiplex PCR; the TCRdb copy retains only in-frame clones and omits some. The sample yields around 160,000 clones, about 92% seen once. Sequenced: peripheral blood. The origin of the receptors is a woman aged 60 to 75 with COVID-19, enrolled during active disease. The CDR3 runs from the conserved cysteine through the conserved F or W. The D gene is left open where the match is weak. Only part of the rows carry a size: once, few, many, or a class if the clone is expanded.

j_gene,d_gene,v_gene,abundance,CDR3nt,CDR3aa
TRBJ1-5,TRBD1,TRBV6-5,once,TGTGCCAGCACCGGACAGGGGGACAATCAGCCCCAGCATTTT,CASTGQGDNQPQHF
TRBJ1-6,TRBD1,TRBV5-1,.,TGCGCCAGCAGCTTGCCCTTGCCCAACAGGGGGCTTGATTCACCCCTCCACTTT,CASSLPLPNRGLDSPLHF
TRBJ1-2,.,TRBV11-2,.,TGTGCCAGCAGCTTAACAGGGCTAGGTGGCTACACCTTC,CASSLTGLGGYTF
TRBJ1-2,TRBD1,TRBV30,.,TGTGCCTGGAGTAGAGTAACATTATATGGGACAGGGGGTTTAGCTAACTATGGCTACACCTTC,CAWSRVTLYGTGGLANYGYTF
TRBJ1-5,.,TRBV11-1,few,TGTGCCAGCAGCTTAGCAGGGGGTCAGCCCCAGCATTTT,CASSLAGGQPQHF
TRBJ1-2,.,TRBV7-3,.,TGTGCCAGCAGCTTAGAAGGGGGTTTTGGCTACACCTTC,CASSLEGGFGYTF
TRBJ1-5,.,TRBV3-1/TRBV3-2,.,TGTGCCAGCAGCCAGGCGGCGGGGGGTCAGCCCCAGCATTTT,CASSQAAGGQPQHF
TRBJ2-7,TRBD1,TRBV6-4,.,TGTGCCAGCAGCCCGACAGGGCGCTACGAGCAGTACTTC,CASSPTGRYEQYF
TRBJ2-3,TRBD2,TRBV7-2,.,TGTGCCAGCAGTTGGGGGGGAGCGCCAGATACGCAGTATTTT,CASSWGGAPDTQYF
TRBJ2-6,.,TRBV5-4,.,TGTGCCAGCAGCTTGGGTTGGCCGTCTGGGGCCAACGTCCTGACTTTC,CASSLGWPSGANVLTF
TRBJ1-2,TRBD1,TRBV12-5,.,TGTGCTAGTGGTTTGGAGGACAGGGCCTTCCTCTATGGCTACACCTTC,CASGLEDRAFLYGYTF
TRBJ2-7,.,TRBV10-3,once,TGTGCCATCAGAATGACACAAACCTACGAGCAGTACTTC,CAIRMTQTYEQYF
TRBJ1-1,TRBD1,TRBV19,.,TGTGCCAGTAGGGAGACAGGGGAGAACACTGAAGCTTTCTTT,CASRETGENTEAFF
TRBJ2-5,.,TRBV6-2/TRBV6-3,.,TGTGCCAGCAGTTACTCTCTCCCAGGGCAGGAAGAGACCCAGTACTTC,CASSYSLPGQEETQYF
TRBJ1-2,.,TRBV7-2,.,TGTGCCAGCAGCTTAGGTGTGGGGAGGCCTACTAACTATGGCTACACCTTC,CASSLGVGRPTNYGYTF
TRBJ1-2,TRBD1,TRBV6-5,.,TGTGCCGCACTCAGACAGGGGGCTAGTGGCTACACCTTC,CAALRQGASGYTF
TRBJ1-1,.,TRBV7-8,once,TGTGCCAGCAGCTTTATTGGGGGCCGAAACACTGAAGCTTTCTTT,CASSFIGGRNTEAFF
TRBJ1-5,.,TRBV27,.,TGTGCCAGCAGACCAGCGGGGGGGAGGGGGAATCAGCCCCAGCATTTT,CASRPAGGRGNQPQHF
TRBJ1-1,.,TRBV19,.,TGTGCCAGTAGTCCTCGTCGGGGGGTGAACACTGAAGCTTTCTTT,CASSPRRGVNTEAFF
TRBJ2-3,.,TRBV2,.,TGTGCCAGCAGGGGGGGGGCGGTGAGCACAGATACGCAGTATTTT,CASRGGAVSTDTQYF
TRBJ1-1,.,TRBV10-1,.,TGCGCCAGCAGTATCAGGGTGAACACTGAAGCTTTCTTT,CASSIRVNTEAFF
TRBJ1-6,.,TRBV19,few,TGTGCCAGTAGTATACAGCGAGGTGCTAATTCACCCCTCCACTTT,CASSIQRGANSPLHF
TRBJ1-1,.,TRBV9,.,TGTGCCAGCAGCCCCCGTCATAGCACTGAAGCTTTCTTT,CASSPRHSTEAFF
TRBJ2-1,TRBD2,TRBV18,.,TGTGCCAGCACCCAAAGCGGGGTGCTCAATGAGCAGTTCTTC,CASTQSGVLNEQFF
TRBJ2-1,.,TRBV18,once,TGTGCCAGCTCACCACTTATAGGGGCCTACAATGAGCAGTTCTTC,CASSPLIGAYNEQFF
TRBJ1-5,TRBD1,TRBV27,.,TGTGCCAGCAGGGCGGGACAGGGGCGCAATCAGCCCCAGCATTTT,CASRAGQGRNQPQHF
TRBJ2-7,TRBD2,TRBV10-3,.,TGTGCCATCAGTGAGTCGGTTTCTAGCGGGGGGTACGAGCAGTACTTC,CAISESVSSGGYEQYF
TRBJ1-4,TRBD1,TRBV7-9,few,TGTGCCAGCAGCTTGGGCAGGGGGAATGAAAAACTGTTTTTT,CASSLGRGNEKLFF
TRBJ2-2,.,TRBV2,.,TGTGCCAGCAATAAGGACTCGAACACCGGGGAGCTGTTTTTT,CASNKDSNTGELFF
TRBJ1-5,TRBD1,TRBV7-9,.,TGTGCCAGCAGCCCCGGACAGGGGGGACAGCCCCAGCATTTT,CASSPGQGGQPQHF
TRBJ1-5,.,TRBV7-3,.,TGTGCCAGCAGCTCCCGTGAAGCGGATCAGCCCCAGCATTTT,CASSSREADQPQHF
TRBJ1-1,TRBD1,TRBV18,.,TGTGCCAGCTCAACCACAGGGGAGACTGAAGCTTTCTTT,CASSTTGETEAFF